Given below is one TCR beta chain in context. Treatment of the sample: 15 to 20 received Ad26.COV2.S at low or high dose, single or two shots; roughly 5 received placebo; per-sample allocation not given. The samples were gathered on day 63 after the first injection of vaccine or placebo. Adults aged 18-55 years in Boston included the donor. The shot given was an Ad26 vector that makes Wuhan-strain SARS-CoV-2 spike. These data are taken from a study of Ad26.COV2.S vaccination and SARS-CoV-2 variants. Overall study context: COV1001, an Ad26.COV2.S trial, supplied this vaccine-arm donor. Intramuscular Ad26.COV2.S doses were given once or twice, 56 days apart.

Data came from immunoSEQ multiplex PCR; TCRdb stores just in-frame clones and leaves some out. The sample holds over 200,000 clones; roughly 90% are singletons and the top ten take around a tenth. The germline V gene has CDR1 MDHEN and CDR2 SYDVKM. Germline trimming cut 5 bases from V and 6 bases from J; bases unmatched to any gene: 4. The CDR3 is 15 amino acids. Sequenced material: peripheral blood, taken in a trial of Ad26.COV2.S vaccine versus placebo. The sequence came from a person between 18 and 59 years old who received the Ad26.COV2.S COVID-19 vaccine or a placebo. The chain links TRBV28 to TRBJ2-3; 14 bases fit TRBD2. The DNA for the CDR3 is TGTGCCAGCAGTCTCCGACTAGCGGGGGGGGATACGCAGTATTTT. Translation gives CASSLRLAGGDTQYF.